This TCR beta chain was recovered during a study of OX40 agonist ivuxolimab in advanced cancers. The overall study: Ivuxolimab, which patients received intravenously every 2 weeks, was dosed at 0.01 to 10 mg/kg. Three partial responders included one hepatocellular carcinoma patient and two cutaneous melanoma patients. Study-level findings and limits: Relative to CD4+, CD8+ T cells held more expanded clones on average. Partial responders receiving 0.1-3.0 mg/kg showed among the lowest clonal expansion.

Comment on this clone: Antigen specificity is unknown.

Sequencing was performed with immunoSEQ multiplex PCR; in TCRdb, only in-frame clones are kept and a portion is missing. The sample includes approximately 70,000 clones, roughly 80% of them seen just once. This CDR3 has 15 residues. V gave up 4 bases and J gave up 7 bases; unmatched junction bases: 11. Germline V gives CDR1 MNHNS, CDR2 SASEGT. The source of this sequence is an adult with an advanced solid tumor such as melanoma, head and neck, liver or kidney cancer. The chain couples TRBV6-1 to TRBJ1-1, with 8 bases aligning to TRBD1. The sample consisted of CD4+ or CD8+ T cells sorted from blood, taken in a trial of the OX40 agonist ivuxolimab. CDR3 sequence (DNA): TGTGCCAGCAGTGCCTTGACAGGGGCGGTAATTGAAGCTTTCTTT. Amino acid sequence: CASSALTGAVIEAFF.